This TCR beta chain appears in the sequencing data of a study of blood T cell repertoires in COVID-19. Trimming shortened V by 4 bases and J by 7 bases, and 20 bases separated the two germline ends. The CDR3 is 17 amino acids. Germline CDR1 is LNHNV and CDR2 is YYDKDF (reference sequence). Per the original methods: Cell counts per sample came from amplifying reference gene primers. Using immunoSEQ multiplex PCR, the repertoire was profiled, and TCRdb retains in-frame clones only, with some absent. V and J calls and clone size come straight from that table; D and trimming were deduced from the DNA. Of roughly 250,000 clones listed, around 85% are singletons.

The sequence came from a woman between 55 and 75 years old with active or convalescent COVID-19. Material for sequencing was peripheral blood. The chain recombines TRBV15 with TRBJ1-6, with a tentative D call TRBD1 (6 bases). Here the CDR3 reads CATSKDRPGQLNSPLHF. DNA for the CDR3: TGTGCCACCAGCAAAGACCGCCCCGGACAGCTCAATTCACCCCTCCACTTT. Filled out from reference TRBV15 and TRBJ1-6, the complete variable domain reads DAMVIQNPRYQVTQFGKPVTLSCSQTLNHNVMYWYQQKSSQAPKLLFHYYDKDFNNEADTPDNFQSRRPNTSFCFLDIRSPGLGDTAMYLCATSKDRPGQLNSPLHFGNGTRLTVT.